A selection of T cell receptor beta chains follows, all from one sample in a study of early T cells in non-severe SARS-CoV-2 infection. TCRdb redid the calling of the 5' RACE reads with MiXCR, one entry per CDR3 protein. The sample has roughly 34,000 distinct CDR3 sequences; around 6% are singletons. The sample taken for sequencing was whole blood. These receptors came from an adult who was a healthcare worker with PCR-confirmed SARS-CoV-2 infection or an uninfected control (not recorded which). Each CDR3 is given with its conserved first and last residue. D genes are given only for firm matches. For some rows the clone size is stated as once, few or many, or as a class when expanded; others skip it.

d_gene	abundance	v_gene	j_gene	CDR3nt	CDR3aa
TRBD1	few	TRBV6-5	TRBJ1-4	TGTGCCAGCAGCCCGACAGGGGGCACAGCAACTAATGAAAAACTGTTTTTT	CASSPTGGTATNEKLFF
TRBD2	many	TRBV9	TRBJ2-1	TGTGCCAGCAGCGGGACTAGTCAGTCCAATGAGCAGTTCTTC	CASSGTSQSNEQFF
.	medium-sized	TRBV10-3	TRBJ2-5	TGTGCCATCAGTGACGGGGCCAGGGAAGAGACCCAGTACTTC	CAISDGAREETQYF
.	many	TRBV29-1	TRBJ1-2	TGCAGCGTTGGAGGGGGGCATGACTATGGCTACACCTTC	CSVGGGHDYGYTF
TRBD1	few	TRBV7-2	TRBJ1-5	TGTGCCAGCAGCTTGGACAGGCCTGGCAATCAGCCCCAGCATTTT	CASSLDRPGNQPQHF
.	many	TRBV28	TRBJ1-6	TGTGCCAGCAGCCTTGGCGGAGGGGGGAAATCCCTCCACTTT	CASSLGGGGKSLHF
.	many	TRBV3-1	TRBJ2-7	TGTGCCAGCAGCCAAGGAGGGACCGCGAGGGAGCAGTACTTC	CASSQGGTAREQYF
.	many	TRBV7-2	TRBJ1-5	TGTGCCAGCAGCAAGCGGGACGGCAATCAGCCCCAGCATTTT	CASSKRDGNQPQHF
.	.	TRBV5-5	TRBJ2-5	TGTGCCAGCAGCTTCGGCAGGGGTGTCCAAGAGACCCAGTACTTC	CASSFGRGVQETQYF
.	.	TRBV12-3/TRBV12-4	TRBJ1-4	TGTGCCAGCAGTCCCAAGGGGGGTGCTAATGAAAAACTGTTTTTT	CASSPKGGANEKLFF
.	many	TRBV28	TRBJ1-6	TGTGCCAGCAGTTTAAGGCAGAGCTCCTATAATTCACCCCTCCACTTT	CASSLRQSSYNSPLHF
.	many	TRBV7-9	TRBJ2-5	TGTGCCAGCAGCTTAGGAACGTTCGAGACCCAGTACTTC	CASSLGTFETQYF
.	many	TRBV20-1	TRBJ1-2	TGCAGTGCTAGCGGGCTATCTAACTATGGCTACACCTTC	CSASGLSNYGYTF
TRBD2	many	TRBV7-2	TRBJ2-3	TGTGCCAGCAGCCCTAGCGGGGTAAACACAGATACGCAGTATTTT	CASSPSGVNTDTQYF
TRBD2	medium-sized	TRBV9	TRBJ2-1	TGTGCCAGCAGCGATAGGACTAGCGGGGTACGTAATGAGCAGTTCTTC	CASSDRTSGVRNEQFF
TRBD1	few	TRBV7-9	TRBJ1-1	TGTGCCAGCAGCTTAGATACAGGGGTGGACCCCGTGAACACTGAAGCTTTCTTT	CASSLDTGVDPVNTEAFF
TRBD1	many	TRBV11-2	TRBJ1-5	TGTGCCAGCAGCTTAAGGGGGGGAAGACAGGGCAGACAGCCCCAGCATTTT	CASSLRGGRQGRQPQHF
.	many	TRBV12-3/TRBV12-4	TRBJ1-1	TGTGCCAGCAGATTAACAGCTATGAACACTGAAGCTTTCTTT	CASRLTAMNTEAFF
TRBD2	many	TRBV7-9	TRBJ2-2	TGTGCCAGCAGCTTGGGAGGGCGGAGGTCCGGGGAGCTGTTTTTT	CASSLGGRRSGELFF
.	many	TRBV12-3/TRBV12-4	TRBJ1-2	TGTGCCAGCAGTGCCCGGGAAGCCAAAGTGGGGTATGGCTACACCTTC	CASSAREAKVGYGYTF
.	many	TRBV27	TRBJ2-7	TGTGCCAGCAGTTTAGGGCGGTCTCAGGGCGAGCAGTACTTC	CASSLGRSQGEQYF
.	many	TRBV5-1	TRBJ1-1	TGCGCCAGCAGCTTACAGGAGAACACTGAAGCTTTCTTT	CASSLQENTEAFF
.	.	TRBV10-3	TRBJ1-1	TGTGCCATCAGTGATCGCCGGGCCTCATACGGCGCTGAAGCTTTCTTT	CAISDRRASYGAEAFF
.	.	TRBV20-1	TRBJ1-4	TGCAGTGCAGTCGCCCCAGGGGTTGCAACTAATGAAAAACTGTTTTTT	CSAVAPGVATNEKLFF
.	few	TRBV7-2	TRBJ1-5	TGTGCCAGCAGCTTAGTTCTAGGGCAGGGGTCGTTGGGCAATCAGCCCCAGCATTTT	CASSLVLGQGSLGNQPQHF
TRBD1	.	TRBV28	TRBJ2-7	TGTGCCAGCGACAGGGTCAAGGGCGAGCAGTACTTC	CASDRVKGEQYF
TRBD1	many	TRBV5-6	TRBJ2-1	TGTGCCAGCAGCTTGGTAGGACAGGGGATCGCCTACAATGAGCAGTTCTTC	CASSLVGQGIAYNEQFF
.	.	TRBV14	TRBJ2-7	TGTGCCAGCAGCCAATTTACAGGTCGTGTCTACGAGCAGTACTTC	CASSQFTGRVYEQYF
TRBD2	few	TRBV7-3	TRBJ2-3	TGTGCCAGCAGCTTATCTCGGACTAGCGGGGATACGCAGTATTTT	CASSLSRTSGDTQYF
TRBD1	many	TRBV29-1	TRBJ1-2	TGCAGCGTTGAGGACAGGGTATATGGCTACACCTTC	CSVEDRVYGYTF
.	many	TRBV19	TRBJ1-5	TGTGCCAGTAGTACCCACTGGACAGTACATAGCAATCAGCCCCAGCATTTT	CASSTHWTVHSNQPQHF
.	.	TRBV6-6	TRBJ1-6	TGTGCCAGCAGCCGGGACACCATCTATAATTCACCCCTCCACTTT	CASSRDTIYNSPLHF
.	many	TRBV4-3	TRBJ2-7	TGCGCCAGCAGCCAAGACCTGGCCTACGAGCAGTACTTC	CASSQDLAYEQYF
TRBD1	many	TRBV20-1	TRBJ1-5	TGCAGTGCTAGAGATCCGACAGGGACGAATAGCAATCAGCCCCAGCATTTT	CSARDPTGTNSNQPQHF